The present entry profiles one T cell receptor (beta chain) with its context. CDR1 and CDR2 from the germline V gene are SQVTM and ANQGSEA. This CDR3 contains 14 residues. With V trimmed by 4 bases and J by 4 bases, 8 bases remained unmatched. This entry is derived from a study of blood T cell repertoires in COVID-19. Study overall: Samples of COVID-19 (acute and convalescent) were obtained from the United States, Italy and Spain. Nucleic acid was either cDNA or gDNA, and it came from T cells, B-cell-depleted T cells, or PBMCs.

Authors' methods: Counts of nucleated cells, estimated from reference gene primer amplification, were obtained. Sequencing used immunoSEQ multiplex PCR; TCRdb keeps in-frame clones, though not all of them. For V, J and clone size, that table is used; D and trimming come from the DNA. The repertoire consists of 63,000 or so clones, with roughly 82% occurring once and the leading ten covering more than 15%. The clonotype originates from a man older than 75 with active COVID-19. V usage is TRBV29-1 and J usage is TRBJ1-1, with 8 bases fitting TRBD1. Sequencing was performed on peripheral blood. Written as DNA, the CDR3 is TGCAGCGTTGCCGCAGGGGGCCGTGGCACTGAAGCTTTCTTT. It translates to CSVAAGGRGTEAFF. The entire variable domain, with the rest obtained from reference TRBV29-1 and TRBJ1-1, is as follows: SAVISQKPSRDICQRGTSLTIQCQVDSQVTMMFWYRQQPGQSLTLIATANQGSEATYESGFVIDKFPISRPNLTFSTLTVSNMSPEDSSIYLCSVAAGGRGTEAFFGQGTRLTVV.